The 17 T cell receptor beta chains below come from one sample, sequenced in a study of T cells in Graves' hyperthyroidism and ophthalmopathy. TCR beta CDR3 regions were amplified from RNA. Primed by the HTBI set, a first-round RT-PCR was run on the TCR CDR3. In TCRdb, the multiplex PCR reads were re-called with MiXCR into one record per CDR3 protein. The profile shows about 360,000 distinct CDR3 sequences, about 13% of them singletons. Sequenced input: blood. Receptors originate from a young woman with Graves' hyperthyroidism.

The V gene is TRBV5-1, the J gene TRBJ1-2; D call uncertain. The V and J ends lost 5 bases and 5 bases respectively, with 10 bases between them. Germline loops: CDR1 SGHRS, CDR2 YFSETQ. The CDR3 covers 12 residues. The CDR3 nucleotides are TGCGCCAGCAGGGCGGGTCAGTATGGCTACACCTTC. It specifies CASRAGQYGYTF. The variable domain in full, with the rest retrieved from reference TRBV5-1 and TRBJ1-2, is KAGVTQTPRYLIKTRGQQVTLSCSPISGHRSVSWYQQTPGQGLQFLFEYFSETQRNKGNFPGRFSGRQFSNSRSEMNVSTLELGDSALYLCASRAGQYGYTFGSGTRLTVV.

This clonotype turned up a few times. The CDR3 loop reads CSAREITKTVQPQHF. The CDR3 nucleotides read TGCAGTGCTAGGGAAATCACTAAGACAGTCCAGCCCCAGCATTTT. V is TRBV20-1 and J is TRBJ1-5; tentatively, D is TRBD1 (5 bases). This CDR3 spans 15 amino acids. Trimming cost V 3 bases and J 7 bases, with 19 bases left between them. Per the germline V gene, CDR1 is DFQATT and CDR2 is SNEGSKA (reference sequence).

This clonotype was seen a few times. The chain links TRBV19 to TRBJ1-3; no definite D call. The germline V gene has CDR1 LNHDA and CDR2 SQIVND (reference sequence). The V end lost 7 bases, the J end lost 4 bases, and 20 bases lay between the germline ends. The CDR3 is 16 residues long. This chain's CDR3 is CASTPGSLFAGNTIYF. In DNA, the CDR3 is TGTGCCAGTACCCCGGGCTCTCTATTTGCCGGAAACACCATATATTTT.

This clonotype was counted between two and nine times. The chain is built from TRBV6-1 and TRBJ2-2, with D tentatively TRBD2 (5 bases). Germline CDR1 is MNHNS and CDR2 is SASEGT. The CDR3 spans 20 residues. The germline V and J ends were trimmed by 1 base and 2 bases, with 23 bases remaining between them. The CDR3: CASSEVGMSFAGRNTGELFF. CDR3 sequence (DNA): TGTGCCAGCAGTGAAGTTGGTATGAGTTTTGCTGGGAGAAACACCGGGGAGCTGTTTTTT.

This clonotype was observed many times. The rearrangement joins TRBV12-3 or TRBV12-4 to TRBJ2-7; D is possibly TRBD2 (5 bases). The CDR3 is 14 residues long. V gave up 3 bases and J gave up 3 bases, with 12 bases separating them. The CDR3 sequence is CASSLVFRGYEQYF. The CDR3 DNA follows: TGTGCCAGCAGTTTGGTTTTCCGGGGCTACGAGCAGTACTTC.

This clonotype was observed a handful of times. The rearrangement joins TRBV27 to TRBJ2-5; 8 nucleotides align to TRBD2. Looked up from germline, CDR1 is MNHEY and CDR2 is SMNVEV (reference sequence). The CDR3 consists of 14 residues. V lost 8 bases to trimming and J lost 7 bases; unmatched junction nucleotides: 12. This CDR3 reads CASGAGGAGGTQYF. CDR3 DNA sequence: TGTGCCAGCGGAGCCGGGGGGGCCGGGGGGACCCAGTACTTC.

This clonotype appeared many times. V gene TRBV28 combines with J gene TRBJ1-1; perhaps TRBD1 as D (5 bases). Germline V gene data show CDR1 as MDHEN and CDR2 as SYDVKM. The CDR3 spans 16 residues. With 3 bases removed from V and 5 bases from J, the gap between germline ends came to 19 bases. The DNA of the CDR3 is TGTGCCAGCAGTTTCTCCCTCGGGACCTGGGTAACTGAAGCTTTCTTT. Translated: CASSFSLGTWVTEAFF. Complete variable domain (other parts from reference TRBV28 and TRBJ1-1): DVKVTQSSRYLVKRTGEKVFLECVQDMDHENMFWYRQDPGLGLRLIYFSYDVKMKEKGDIPEGYSVSREKKERFSLILESASTNQTSMYLCASSFSLGTWVTEAFFGQGTRLTVV.

The chain uses TRBV6-1 and TRBJ1-4; 7 bases match TRBD1. The CDR3 is 16 amino acids. The germline gives CDR1 MNHNS, CDR2 SASEGT. The trim removed 4 bases at V and 6 bases at J, leaving 11 bases unmatched. The CDR3 DNA follows: TGTGCCAGCAGTGCTGGGACAGTTACCTATTATGAAAAACTGTTTTTT. This gives the protein CASSAGTVTYYEKLFF.

This clonotype was recorded many times. This chain joins TRBV28 and TRBJ2-5; 7 bases are shared with TRBD1. This CDR3 is 14 amino acids long. V shed 3 bases, J shed 5 bases, and the junction held 6 bases outside the gene matches. Germline CDR1 MDHEN, CDR2 SYDVKM. In DNA form, the CDR3 reads TGTGCCAGCAGTTTTCAGACAGGGTGGGAGACCCAGTACTTC. It specifies CASSFQTGWETQYF. The whole variable domain, remainder taken from reference TRBV28 and TRBJ2-5, is DVKVTQSSRYLVKRTGEKVFLECVQDMDHENMFWYRQDPGLGLRLIYFSYDVKMKEKGDIPEGYSVSREKKERFSLILESASTNQTSMYLCASSFQTGWETQYFGPGTRLLVL.

In this sample, this clonotype turned up many times. The genes are TRBV27 and TRBJ2-1, with a tentative D call TRBD2 (6 bases). This CDR3 has 15 residues. Trimming left V 2 bases short and J 3 bases short, with 11 bases between. The germline gives CDR1 MNHEY, CDR2 SMNVEV (reference sequence). The CDR3 protein is CASSLRAGSYNEQFF. CDR3 sequence (DNA): TGTGCCAGCAGTTTAAGGGCGGGGAGCTACAATGAGCAGTTCTTC.

This rearrangement joins TRBV7-2 to TRBJ1-2; D may be TRBD1 (6 bases). Germline lookup yields CDR1 SGHTA and CDR2 FQGNSA. The CDR3 is 16 residues long. Between the trimmed V and J ends, which lost 3 bases and 3 bases, there was a span of 17 bases. The CDR3 bases are TGTGCCAGCAGCTTCTGGGGGCAGGGGAAGGACTATGGCTACACCTTC. Protein product: CASSFWGQGKDYGYTF.

Many counts were recorded for this clonotype. V gene TRBV30 combines with J gene TRBJ1-1; no clear D. The CDR3 runs 13 residues. Germline V CDR1 and CDR2: GTSNPN, SVGIG (reference sequence). V lost 3 bases and J lost 10, with 18 bases in between. DNA for the CDR3: TGTGCCTGGAGGGGTACTGGTCGCCGTGGAGCTTTCTTT. Protein product: CAWRGTGRRGAFF.

The rearrangement uses TRBV18 and TRBJ2-1; TRBD1 agrees at 7 bases. The germline CDR1 and CDR2 sequences are KGHSH and LQKENI. This CDR3 has 13 residues. The J segment lost 10 bases and the V segment lost 2 bases, leaving 5 bases of the junction unmatched. The CDR3 protein is CASSPETGFEQFF. In DNA, the CDR3 is TGTGCCAGCTCACCAGAGACAGGGTTCGAGCAGTTCTTC.

This chain's CDR3 is CASSLVQGAWSDTQYF. In DNA, the CDR3 is TGTGCCAGCAGCTTAGTCCAGGGGGCTTGGTCAGATACGCAGTATTTT. The chain combines TRBV7-9 with TRBJ2-3; TRBD1 matches at 8 bases. Germline values: CDR1 SEHNR, CDR2 FQNEAQ (reference sequence). CDR3 length: 16 residues. Trimming cost V 1 base and J 4 bases; bases outside gene matches: 7.

This clonotype was seen a few times. A much larger clone differs by one base, so this may be a read error. The chain links TRBV3-1 to TRBJ2-7; D is undetermined. Germline V gives CDR1 LGHDT, CDR2 YNNKEL (reference sequence). There are 14 residues in the CDR3. Trimming pared 0 bases from V and 2 bases from J, leaving 8 bases between. The CDR3 sequence is CASSQDRQPYEQYF. CDR3 nucleotide sequence: TGTGCCAGCAGCCAAGATCGCCAGCCCTACGAGCAGTACTTC.

The gene calls are TRBV7-8 and TRBJ2-1, with 8 nucleotides matching TRBD2. V lost 5 bases, J lost 8 bases, and 8 bases stayed unmatched. The CDR3 runs 14 residues. The germline V gene has CDR1 SGHVS and CDR2 FQNEAQ. As DNA, the CDR3 is TGTGCCAGCAGCCGCCTAGCGGGCAGCGATGAGCAGTTCTTC. Translating gives CASSRLAGSDEQFF. The full variable domain, with the rest looked up from reference TRBV7-8 and TRBJ2-1, is GAGVSQSPRYKVAKRGQDVALRCDPISGHVSLFWYQQALGQGPEFLTYFQNEAQLDKSGLPSDRFFAERPEGSVSTLKIQRTQQEDSAVYLCASSRLAGSDEQFFGPGTRLTVL.

This clonotype was counted ten times or more. The gene calls are TRBV6-5 and TRBJ1-5, with 8 bases that match TRBD1. Germline trimming cut 2 bases from V and 5 bases from J; bases unmatched to any gene: 5. This CDR3 is built from 15 residues. CDR1 is MNHEY, CDR2 SVGAGI, per germline. The DNA for the CDR3 is TGTGCCAGCAGTTACCGTTCAGGGGGCGATCAGCCCCAGCATTTT. Amino acids: CASSYRSGGDQPQHF.